This TCR beta chain was retrieved from a study of regulatory T cells in long-lasting Graves disease. Time point: newly diagnosed GD, antithyroid drugs for less than 3 months. PBMC-extracted RNA yielded the TCR library. Germline loops: CDR1 SGHVS, CDR2 FQNEAQ. CDR3 length: 19 amino acids. Germline trimming cut 5 bases from V and 5 bases from J; bases unmatched to any gene: 19. With iRepertoire HTBI primers and Arm-PCR of CDR3 regions, TCR beta libraries were built. A single record per CDR3 protein comes from TCRdb applying MiXCR to the multiplex PCR reads. In the table there are approximately 460,000 distinct CDR3 sequences, roughly 15% of which are singletons. The data also belong to a second study, concerning T cells in Graves' hyperthyroidism and ophthalmopathy.

This sequence joins TRBV7-8 and TRBJ2-1, with 9 bases lining up with TRBD2. Sequencing used peripheral blood mononuclear cells (PBMCs), obtained at new diagnosis, from a patient treated with antithyroid drugs. The TCR sequence derives from a woman aged 30 to 39 with Graves disease. The CDR3 is CASSPRPLLAGRAHNEQFF. DNA of the CDR3: TGTGCCAGCAGCCCCCGACCCCTTCTAGCGGGACGGGCCCACAATGAGCAGTTCTTC.